The T cell receptor beta chain described here comes from a study of control samples from healthy donors and cancer patients (dated by TCRdb to 2020 to 2022). Libraries were made using the immunoSEQ multiplex PCR assay. Drawn from immuneACCESS, this table holds only the in-frame rearrangements with V and J called that TCRdb kept. Clones are partly lost; checked studies trace under half to an unresolved V gene and leave the rest unexplained. The sample table lists about 120,000 clones, 80% to 95% of them with a count of one. The ten most abundant clones make up about 2.3% of the sample. The germline V end is reduced by 1 base and the J end by 1 base; junction bases left unmatched: 3. Its CDR3 holds 15 amino acids, cysteine through phenylalanine. Only the CDR3 part of the read is kept: 45 bases, read in frame from the first base. Via the germline V gene, CDR1 is SGHRS and CDR2 YFSETQ. This clone appeared once. No cognate antigen has been identified for it. The record has no base qualities; no much larger clone is one base away.

The source of this sequence is a man between 35 and 55 years old in good health. The chain employs TRBV5-1 and TRBJ1-2, with 8 middle bases fitting TRBD1. The source material was blood. For the CDR3, the sequence is CASSLTGGYNYGYTF. The DNA sequence is given as TGCGCCAGCAGCTTGACAGGGGGATATAACTATGGCTACACCTTC.